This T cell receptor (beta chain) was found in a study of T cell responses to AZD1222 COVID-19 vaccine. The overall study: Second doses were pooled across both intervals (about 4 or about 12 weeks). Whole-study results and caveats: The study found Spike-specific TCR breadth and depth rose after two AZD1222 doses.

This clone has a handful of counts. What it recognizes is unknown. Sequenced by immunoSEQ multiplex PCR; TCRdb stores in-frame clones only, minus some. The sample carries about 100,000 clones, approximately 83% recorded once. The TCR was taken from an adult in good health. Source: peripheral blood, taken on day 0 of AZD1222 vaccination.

The CDR3 nucleotides are TGTGCCACCAGTCCCGACAGGAACACCTATGGCTACACCTTC. Protein: CATSPDRNTYGYTF. This chain connects TRBV24-1 to TRBJ1-2, with D possibly matching TRBD1 (6 bases). The V gene's germline CDR1 is KGHDR and CDR2 SFDVKD. The CDR3 length is 14 residues. The V end was cut by 6 bases, the J end by 4 bases, with 14 bases between.